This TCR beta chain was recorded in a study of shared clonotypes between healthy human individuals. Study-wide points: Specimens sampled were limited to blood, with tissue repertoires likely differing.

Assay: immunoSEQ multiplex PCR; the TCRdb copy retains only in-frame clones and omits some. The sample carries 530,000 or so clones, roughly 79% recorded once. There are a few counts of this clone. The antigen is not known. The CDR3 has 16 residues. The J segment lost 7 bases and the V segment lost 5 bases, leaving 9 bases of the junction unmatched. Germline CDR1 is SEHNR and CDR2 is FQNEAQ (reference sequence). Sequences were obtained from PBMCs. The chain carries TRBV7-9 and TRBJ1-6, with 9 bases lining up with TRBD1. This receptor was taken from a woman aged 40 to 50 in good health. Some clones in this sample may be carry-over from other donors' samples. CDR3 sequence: CASSRRGTGLNSPLHF. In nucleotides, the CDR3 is TGTGCCAGCAGCCGACGCGGGACAGGGCTCAATTCACCCCTCCACTTT. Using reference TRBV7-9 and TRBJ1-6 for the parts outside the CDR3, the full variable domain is DTGVSQNPRHKITKRGQNVTFRCDPISEHNRLYWYRQTLGQGPEFLTYFQNEAQLEKSRLLSDRFSAERPKGSFSTLEIQRTEQGDSAMYLCASSRRGTGLNSPLHFGNGTRLTVT.